The next 5 T cell receptor beta chains were all read from a single sample in a study of cytomegalovirus exposure and HLA in healthy donors. Researchers ran the PCR with 60 Vbeta and 13 Jbeta primers. Clones were sequenced by immunoSEQ multiplex PCR, and TCRdb holds only the in-frame ones, with some missing. The table shows about 220,000 clones, with nearly 80% occurring only once. Sample: PBMCs. The source is a male donor in good health and CMV-seronegative.

The chain couples TRBV2 to TRBJ2-7; TRBD1 matches 7 bases. Germline V CDR1 and CDR2: SNHLY, FYNNEI. The junction had 2 bases not matched to a gene; V was cut back by 6 bases and J by 0 bases. The CDR3 length is 13 residues. This CDR3 reads CASSRDSSYEQYF. For the CDR3, the DNA is TGTGCCAGCAGCCGGGACAGCTCCTACGAGCAGTACTTC.

V is TRBV29-1 and J is TRBJ2-6, with D tentatively TRBD1 (5 bases). Germline assignment: CDR1 SQVTM and CDR2 ANQGSEA. The CDR3 is 15 residues long. V lost 3 bases to trimming and J lost 2 bases, with 11 bases between them. CDR3 region: CSVEAGLAGANVLTF. The CDR3 DNA is TGCAGCGTTGAGGCAGGGCTCGCTGGGGCCAACGTCCTGACTTTC.

The J gene is TRBJ2-2, the V gene TRBV6-6; 7 bases are a match to TRBD2. The germline CDR1 and CDR2 sequences are MNHNY and SVGAGI (reference sequence). V trimming: 2 bases; J trimming: 7 bases; junction bases outside the gene matches: 4. The CDR3 covers 14 residues. This CDR3 is CASSYAREGGELFF. The CDR3 DNA sequence: TGTGCCAGCAGTTACGCCAGGGAGGGCGGGGAGCTGTTTTTT.

The chain has TRBV5-1 and TRBJ2-3; 8 nucleotides agree with TRBD2. The CDR3 has 18 amino acids. J was trimmed by 4 bases and V by 0 bases; bases with no gene match: 13. Germline CDR1 is SGHRS and CDR2 is YFSETQ. The CDR3 DNA reads as TGCGCCAGCAGCTTGGATGGGCGGGGGGTACTTCGCGCAGATACGCAGTATTTT. This codes for CASSLDGRGVLRADTQYF.

The gene calls are TRBV10-3 and TRBJ2-1, with TRBD1 as a possible D gene (6 bases). The CDR3 runs to 14 residues. The germline gives CDR1 ENHRY, CDR2 SYGVKD. The V end was cut by 4 bases, the J end by 8 bases, with 15 bases between. CDR3 nucleotides: TGTGCCATCAGTGGTTCTGACAGGTCGTATGAGCAGTTCTTC. The encoded protein is CAISGSDRSYEQFF.